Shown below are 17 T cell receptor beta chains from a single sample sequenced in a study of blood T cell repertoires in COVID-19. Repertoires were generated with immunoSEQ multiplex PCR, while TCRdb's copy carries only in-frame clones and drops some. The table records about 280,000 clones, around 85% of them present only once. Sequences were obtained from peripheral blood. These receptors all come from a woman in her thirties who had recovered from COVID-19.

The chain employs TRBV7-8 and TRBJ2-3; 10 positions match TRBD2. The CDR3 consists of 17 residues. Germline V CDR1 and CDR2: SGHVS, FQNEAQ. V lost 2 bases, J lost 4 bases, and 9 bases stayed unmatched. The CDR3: CASSLPFLAGVADTQYF. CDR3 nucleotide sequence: TGTGCCAGCAGCTTACCCTTTCTAGCGGGGGTAGCAGATACGCAGTATTTT.

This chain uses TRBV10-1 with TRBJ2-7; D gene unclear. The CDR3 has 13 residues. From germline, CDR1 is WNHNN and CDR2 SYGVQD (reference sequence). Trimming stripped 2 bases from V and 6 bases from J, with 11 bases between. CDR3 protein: CASSEGRLGEQYF. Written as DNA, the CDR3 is TGCGCCAGCAGTGAGGGCAGGCTCGGCGAGCAGTACTTC.

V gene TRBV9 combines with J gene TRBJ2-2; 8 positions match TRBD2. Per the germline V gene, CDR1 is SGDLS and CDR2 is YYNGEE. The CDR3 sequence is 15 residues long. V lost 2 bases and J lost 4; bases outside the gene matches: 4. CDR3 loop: CASSVRSGTTGELFF. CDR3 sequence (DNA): TGTGCCAGCAGCGTCCGTAGCGGGACCACCGGGGAGCTGTTTTTT.

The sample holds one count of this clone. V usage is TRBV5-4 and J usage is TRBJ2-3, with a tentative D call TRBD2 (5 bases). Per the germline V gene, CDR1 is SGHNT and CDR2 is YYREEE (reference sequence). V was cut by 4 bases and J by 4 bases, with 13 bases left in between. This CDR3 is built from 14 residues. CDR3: CASSSTGIADTQYF. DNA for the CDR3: TGTGCCAGCAGCAGTACGGGAATCGCAGATACGCAGTATTTT.

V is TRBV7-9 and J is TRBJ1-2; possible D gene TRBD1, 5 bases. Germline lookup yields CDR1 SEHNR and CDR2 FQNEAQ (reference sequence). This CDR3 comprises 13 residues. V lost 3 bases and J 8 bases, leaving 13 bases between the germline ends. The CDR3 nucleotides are TGTGCCAGCAGCTTGGGGCCGGACACAGGCTACACCTTC. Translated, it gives CASSLGPDTGYTF.

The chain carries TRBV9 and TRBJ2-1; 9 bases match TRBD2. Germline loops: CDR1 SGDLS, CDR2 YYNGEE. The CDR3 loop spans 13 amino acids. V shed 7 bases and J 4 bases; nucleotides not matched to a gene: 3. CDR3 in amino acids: CASSSGAYNEQFF. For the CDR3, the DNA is TGTGCCAGCTCTAGCGGGGCATACAATGAGCAGTTCTTC.

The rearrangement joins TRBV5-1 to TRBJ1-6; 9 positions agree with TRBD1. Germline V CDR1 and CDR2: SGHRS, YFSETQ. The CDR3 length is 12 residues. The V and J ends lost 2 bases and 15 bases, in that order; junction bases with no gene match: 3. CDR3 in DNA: TGCGCCAGCAGCTTTGGACAGGGGTTCCTCCACTTT. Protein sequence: CASSFGQGFLHF.

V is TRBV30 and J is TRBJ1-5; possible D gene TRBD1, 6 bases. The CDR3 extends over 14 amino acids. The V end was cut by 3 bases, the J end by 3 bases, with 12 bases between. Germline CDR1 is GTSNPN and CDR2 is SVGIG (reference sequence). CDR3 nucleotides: TGTGCCTGGAGACAGGGACATCCCAATCAGCCCCAGCATTTT. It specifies CAWRQGHPNQPQHF.

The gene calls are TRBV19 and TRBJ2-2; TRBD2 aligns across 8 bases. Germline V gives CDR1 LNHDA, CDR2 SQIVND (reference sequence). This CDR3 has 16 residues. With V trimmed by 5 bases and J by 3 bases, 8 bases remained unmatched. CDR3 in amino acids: CASSPSGREDTGELFF. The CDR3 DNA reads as TGTGCCAGTAGTCCCAGCGGGCGGGAGGACACCGGGGAGCTGTTTTTT.

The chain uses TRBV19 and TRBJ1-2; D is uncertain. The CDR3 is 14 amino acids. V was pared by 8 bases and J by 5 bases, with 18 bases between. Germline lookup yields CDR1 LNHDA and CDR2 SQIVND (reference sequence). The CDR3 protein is CASRKGGNVYGYTF. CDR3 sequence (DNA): TGTGCCAGTCGGAAGGGAGGAAACGTTTATGGCTACACCTTC.

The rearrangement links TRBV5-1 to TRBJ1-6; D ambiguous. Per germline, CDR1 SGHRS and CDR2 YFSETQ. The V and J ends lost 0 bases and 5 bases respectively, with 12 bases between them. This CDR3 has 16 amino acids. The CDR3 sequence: CASSLAPTANNSPLHF. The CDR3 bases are TGCGCCAGCAGCTTGGCCCCCACAGCCAATAATTCACCCCTCCACTTT. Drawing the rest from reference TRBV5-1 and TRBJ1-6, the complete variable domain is KAGVTQTPRYLIKTRGQQVTLSCSPISGHRSVSWYQQTPGQGLQFLFEYFSETQRNKGNFPGRFSGRQFSNSRSEMNVSTLELGDSALYLCASSLAPTANNSPLHFGNGTRLTVT.

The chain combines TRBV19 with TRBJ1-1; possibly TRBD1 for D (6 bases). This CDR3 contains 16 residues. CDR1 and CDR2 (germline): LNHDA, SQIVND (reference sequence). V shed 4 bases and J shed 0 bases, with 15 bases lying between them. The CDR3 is CASSKGRRDMNTEAFF. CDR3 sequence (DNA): TGTGCCAGTAGTAAAGGAAGACGGGACATGAACACTGAAGCTTTCTTT.

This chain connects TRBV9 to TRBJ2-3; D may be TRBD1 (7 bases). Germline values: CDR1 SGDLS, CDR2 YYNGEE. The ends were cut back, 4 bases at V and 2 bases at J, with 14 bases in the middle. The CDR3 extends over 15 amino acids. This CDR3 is CASSPAGQSTDTQYF. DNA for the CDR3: TGTGCCAGCAGCCCCGCGGGACAGTCCACAGATACGCAGTATTTT.

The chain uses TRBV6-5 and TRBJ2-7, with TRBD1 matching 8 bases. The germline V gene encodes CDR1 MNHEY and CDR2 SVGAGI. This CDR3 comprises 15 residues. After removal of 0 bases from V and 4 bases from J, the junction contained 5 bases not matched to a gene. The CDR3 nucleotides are TGTGCCAGCAGTTACTCCCCCGGGACAGGATACGAGCAGTACTTC. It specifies CASSYSPGTGYEQYF.

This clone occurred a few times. The CDR3 here is CASSLGQVARYTF. The CDR3 DNA reads TGTGCCAGCAGCTTGGGACAAGTAGCTCGCTACACCTTC. The chain has TRBV7-2 and TRBJ1-2; TRBD1 is a possible D gene (6 bases). The V end lost 3 bases, the J end lost 9 bases, and 14 bases lay between the germline ends. CDR3 length: 13 residues. Per germline, CDR1 SGHTA and CDR2 FQGNSA.

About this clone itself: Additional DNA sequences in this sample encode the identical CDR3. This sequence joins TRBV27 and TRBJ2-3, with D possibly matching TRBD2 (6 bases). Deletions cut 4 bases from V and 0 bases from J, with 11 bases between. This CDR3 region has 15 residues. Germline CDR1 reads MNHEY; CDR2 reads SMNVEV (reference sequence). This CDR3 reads CASSSLAASTDTQYF. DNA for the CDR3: TGTGCCAGCAGTTCACTAGCCGCGAGCACAGATACGCAGTATTTT.

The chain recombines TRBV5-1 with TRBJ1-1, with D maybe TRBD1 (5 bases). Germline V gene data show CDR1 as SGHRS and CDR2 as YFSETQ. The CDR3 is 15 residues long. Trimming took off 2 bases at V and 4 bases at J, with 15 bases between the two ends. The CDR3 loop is CASSFEAGSGTEAFF. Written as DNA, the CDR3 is TGCGCCAGCAGCTTTGAAGCAGGGTCGGGCACTGAAGCTTTCTTT.